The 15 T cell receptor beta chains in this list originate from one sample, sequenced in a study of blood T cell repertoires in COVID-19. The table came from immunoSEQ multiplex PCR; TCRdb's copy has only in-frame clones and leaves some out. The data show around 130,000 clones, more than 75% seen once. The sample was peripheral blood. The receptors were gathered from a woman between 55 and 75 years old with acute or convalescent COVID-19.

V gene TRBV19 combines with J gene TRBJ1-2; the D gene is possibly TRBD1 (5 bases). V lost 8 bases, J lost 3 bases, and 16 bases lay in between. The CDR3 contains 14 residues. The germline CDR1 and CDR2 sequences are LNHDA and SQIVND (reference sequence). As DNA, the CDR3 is TGTGCCAGTGCCGGGAGGGGCGTAGACTATGGCTACACCTTC. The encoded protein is CASAGRGVDYGYTF.

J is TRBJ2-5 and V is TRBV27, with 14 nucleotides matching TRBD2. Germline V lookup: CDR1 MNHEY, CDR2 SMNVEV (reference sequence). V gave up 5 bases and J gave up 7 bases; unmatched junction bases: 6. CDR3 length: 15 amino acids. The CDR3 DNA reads TGTGCCAGCAGTGGGACTAGCGGGAGAAGCGGGACCCAGTACTTC. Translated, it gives CASSGTSGRSGTQYF.

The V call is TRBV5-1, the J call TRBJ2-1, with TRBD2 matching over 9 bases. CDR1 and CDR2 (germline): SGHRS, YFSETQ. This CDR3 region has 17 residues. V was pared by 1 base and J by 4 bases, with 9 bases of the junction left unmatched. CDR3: CASSLFSGSASYNEQFF. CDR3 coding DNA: TGCGCCAGCAGCTTGTTTAGCGGGAGTGCGTCTTACAATGAGCAGTTCTTC.

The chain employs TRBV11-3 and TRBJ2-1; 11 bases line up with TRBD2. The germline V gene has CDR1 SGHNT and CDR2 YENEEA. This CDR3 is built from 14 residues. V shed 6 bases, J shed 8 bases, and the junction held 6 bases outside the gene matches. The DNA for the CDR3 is TGTGCCAGCAGTTTCGGACTAGCGGGTTATGAGCAGTTCTTC. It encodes CASSFGLAGYEQFF.

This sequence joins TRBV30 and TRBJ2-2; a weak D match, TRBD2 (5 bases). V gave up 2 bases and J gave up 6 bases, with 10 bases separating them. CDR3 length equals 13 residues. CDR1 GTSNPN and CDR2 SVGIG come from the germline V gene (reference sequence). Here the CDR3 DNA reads TGTGCCTGGAGTCGAGAGGGATCCGGGGAGCTGTTTTTT. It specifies CAWSREGSGELFF.

CDR3 nucleotides: TGTGCCAGCAGCGCCCTCCAGGGAGGTTTCGGGGAGCAGTTCTTC. Protein: CASSALQGGFGEQFF. V gene TRBV11-3 combines with J gene TRBJ2-1; the D gene is possibly TRBD2 (6 bases). Germline CDR1 is SGHNT and CDR2 is YENEEA. The CDR3 is made up of 15 amino acids. Trimming pared 5 bases from V and 10 bases from J, leaving 21 bases between.

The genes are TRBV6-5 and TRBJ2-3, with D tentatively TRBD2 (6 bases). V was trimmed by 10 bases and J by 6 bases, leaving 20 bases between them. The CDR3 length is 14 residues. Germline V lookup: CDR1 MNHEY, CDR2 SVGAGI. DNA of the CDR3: TGTGCCACCAGCCTGGGACTTCCCATGGATACGCAGTATTTT. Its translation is CATSLGLPMDTQYF.

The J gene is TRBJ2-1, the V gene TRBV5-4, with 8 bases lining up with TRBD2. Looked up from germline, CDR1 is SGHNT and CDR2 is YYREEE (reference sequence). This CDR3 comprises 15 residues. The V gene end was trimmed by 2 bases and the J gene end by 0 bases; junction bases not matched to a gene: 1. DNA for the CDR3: TGTGCCAGCAGCTTTAGCGGGAACTCCTACAATGAGCAGTTCTTC. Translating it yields CASSFSGNSYNEQFF.

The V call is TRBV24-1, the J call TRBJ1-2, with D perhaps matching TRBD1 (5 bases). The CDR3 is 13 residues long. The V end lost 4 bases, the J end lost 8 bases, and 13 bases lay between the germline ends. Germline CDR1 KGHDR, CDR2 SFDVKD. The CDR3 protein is CATSDSGGVGYTF. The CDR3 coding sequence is TGTGCCACCAGTGACTCAGGAGGGGTGGGCTACACCTTC.

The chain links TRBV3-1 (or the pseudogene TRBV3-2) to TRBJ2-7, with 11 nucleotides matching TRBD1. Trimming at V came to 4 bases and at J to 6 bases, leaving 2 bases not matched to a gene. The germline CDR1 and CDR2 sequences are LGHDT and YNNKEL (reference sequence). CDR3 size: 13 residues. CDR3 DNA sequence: TGTGCCAGCAGCCCCGGACAGGGGGCCGAGCAGTACTTC. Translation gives CASSPGQGAEQYF.

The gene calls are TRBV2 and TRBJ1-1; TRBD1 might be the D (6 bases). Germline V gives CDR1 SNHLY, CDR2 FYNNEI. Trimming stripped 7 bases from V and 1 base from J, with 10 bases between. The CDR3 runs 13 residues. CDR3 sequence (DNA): TGTGCCAGCATGGAACAGGGGAACACTGAAGCTTTCTTT. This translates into CASMEQGNTEAFF.

The CDR3, as DNA: TGTGCCAGCAGTGAAAGGGCTAGCGGCTACTACAATGAGCAGTTCTTC. Its protein is CASSERASGYYNEQFF. The V call is TRBV2, the J call TRBJ2-1; TRBD2 aligns across 7 bases. The CDR3 is 16 residues long. Germline values: CDR1 SNHLY, CDR2 FYNNEI. Unmatched junction bases numbered 7, after V lost 2 bases and J lost 3 bases.

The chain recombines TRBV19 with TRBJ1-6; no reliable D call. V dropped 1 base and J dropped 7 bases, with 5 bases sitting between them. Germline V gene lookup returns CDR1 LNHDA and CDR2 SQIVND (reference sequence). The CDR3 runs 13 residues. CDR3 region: CASSIAQNSPLHF. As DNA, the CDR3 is TGTGCCAGTAGTATAGCACAGAATTCACCCCTCCACTTT. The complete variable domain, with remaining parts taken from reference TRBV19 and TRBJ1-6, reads DGGITQSPKYLFRKEGQNVTLSCEQNLNHDAMYWYRQDPGQGLRLIYYSQIVNDFQKGDIAEGYSVSREKKESFPLTVTSAQKNPTAFYLCASSIAQNSPLHFGNGTRLTVT.

The CDR3 region has the DNA TGTGCCAGCAGTCTCCGACTAGATGTCGGCCCCTACAATGAGCAGTTCTTC. Its protein is CASSLRLDVGPYNEQFF. The V and J genes are TRBV2 and TRBJ2-1, with a possible D match to TRBD2 (6 bases). Germline V gives CDR1 SNHLY, CDR2 FYNNEI. The CDR3 loop spans 17 amino acids. V gave up 5 bases and J gave up 2 bases, with 19 bases separating them.

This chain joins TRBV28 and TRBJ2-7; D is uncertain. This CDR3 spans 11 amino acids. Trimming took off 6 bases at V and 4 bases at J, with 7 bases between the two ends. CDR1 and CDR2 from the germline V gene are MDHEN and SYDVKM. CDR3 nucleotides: TGTGCCAGCAGAGTCGGGTACGAGCAGTACTTC. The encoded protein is CASRVGYEQYF.